The 31 T cell receptor beta chains below all came from one sample that was sequenced in a study of T cells in Graves' hyperthyroidism and ophthalmopathy (dated by TCRdb to the late 2010s). The library was produced with multiplex PCR. The instrument was an Illumina HiSeq 2000. Amplification of TCR beta CDR3 regions was carried out from RNA transcripts. A first-round RT-PCR of the TCR CDR3 used the HTBI primer set with the Qiagen OneStep RT-PCR kit. The raw public data were reprocessed by TCRdb itself: fastp quality trimming at Q25, MiXCR clonotype calling, in-frame beta chains only. Rows with a matching CDR3 protein are joined into one entry that keeps the most common DNA and genes. In this sample the table shows roughly 600,000 distinct CDR3 sequences, roughly 15% of which occur a single time. The ten top clones hold under 15% of the sample. The sample was blood. The receptors were sampled from a woman between 50 and 59 years old with Graves' ophthalmopathy.

The chain has TRBV19 and TRBJ2-2; D perhaps matches TRBD2 (6 bases). V gave up 5 bases and J gave up 3 bases, with 10 bases separating them. This CDR3 comprises 14 residues. CDR1 is LNHDA and CDR2 is SQIVND in the germline V gene (reference sequence). The CDR3 sequence is CASSAGDYTGELFF. CDR3 DNA: TGTGCCAGTAGTGCCGGGGACTACACCGGGGAGCTGTTTTTT.

This clonotype was seen ten or more times. At one end the junction does not follow the germline gene, possibly because of a read error. CDR3: CASSQDGGNEQFF. The CDR3 DNA sequence: TGTGCCAGCAGCCAAGATGGGGGAAATGAGCAGTTCTTC. This sequence joins TRBV4-1 and TRBJ2-1; D tentatively fits TRBD1 or TRBD2 (5 bases each). The CDR3 sequence is 13 residues long. Germline V gene data show CDR1 as MGHRA and CDR2 as YSYEKL.

This chain's CDR3 is CASSPGLAGLSFGNEQFF. As DNA, the CDR3 is TGTGCCAGTAGTCCGGGACTAGCGGGCTTAAGTTTTGGGAATGAGCAGTTCTTC. V and J are TRBV19 and TRBJ2-1, with 12 bases identical to TRBD2. Germline CDR1 and CDR2: LNHDA and SQIVND (reference sequence). V gave up 5 bases and J gave up 7 bases; unmatched junction bases: 15. The CDR3 length is 18 residues. Drawing the rest from reference TRBV19 and TRBJ2-1, the complete variable domain is DGGITQSPKYLFRKEGQNVTLSCEQNLNHDAMYWYRQDPGQGLRLIYYSQIVNDFQKGDIAEGYSVSREKKESFPLTVTSAQKNPTAFYLCASSPGLAGLSFGNEQFFGPGTRLTVL.

This chain uses TRBV6-1 with TRBJ1-4, with D maybe TRBD1 (5 bases). The CDR3 contains 16 residues. Germline CDR1 and CDR2: MNHNS and SASEGT. Trimming pared 5 bases from V and 5 bases from J, leaving 18 bases between. CDR3 sequence reads: CASSLPRGGGNEKLFF. CDR3 nucleotide sequence: TGTGCCAGCAGTCTCCCGCGGGGGGGAGGAAATGAAAAACTGTTTTTT.

This clonotype was recorded many times. The CDR3 DNA reads as TGTGCCAGTAGTTCCCCCGGGAGGGGCGAAGCTGAAGCTTTCTTT. Protein product: CASSSPGRGEAEAFF. The rearrangement uses TRBV19 and TRBJ1-1, with D maybe TRBD1 (5 bases). Trimming stripped 5 bases from V and 6 bases from J, with 19 bases between. Germline assignment: CDR1 LNHDA and CDR2 SQIVND (reference sequence). There are 15 residues in the CDR3.

V usage is TRBV6-5 and J usage is TRBJ2-1, with TRBD2 matching over 11 bases. With V trimmed by 0 bases and J by 7 bases, 14 bases remained unmatched. Per germline, CDR1 MNHEY and CDR2 SVGAGI. The CDR3 loop spans 19 amino acids. CDR3 nucleotide sequence: TGTGCCAGCAGTTACTCGTCTTCCACTAGCGGGGGTTTCGGGAATGAGCAGTTCTTC. Amino acid sequence: CASSYSSSTSGGFGNEQFF.

Only a few counts were recorded for this clonotype. This chain links TRBV14 with TRBJ2-3; TRBD2 aligns across 8 bases. The CDR3 is made up of 17 amino acids. CDR1 is SGHDN and CDR2 is FVKESK in the germline V gene. V lost 1 base to trimming and J lost 4 bases; unmatched junction nucleotides: 10. The CDR3 here is CASSQGGLDWWADTQYF. The CDR3 nucleotides read TGTGCCAGCAGCCAAGGGGGACTAGACTGGTGGGCAGATACGCAGTATTTT.

This clonotype was recorded a few times. This chain connects TRBV25-1 to TRBJ2-1; TRBD2 might be the D (6 bases). The germline V gene has CDR1 MGHDK and CDR2 SYGVNS. Deletions cut 1 base from V and 5 bases from J, with 12 bases between. The CDR3 consists of 15 residues. CDR3 coding DNA: TGTGCCAGCAGTGAATTGGGCGGGGAACACAATGAGCAGTTCTTC. This codes for CASSELGGEHNEQFF.

To note about this clonotype: A single base separates this from a much larger clone, so it may be a read error. This chain connects TRBV11-3 to TRBJ1-1; 7 bases match TRBD1. V gave up 7 bases and J gave up 8 bases; unmatched junction bases: 10. This CDR3 is built from 13 residues. Germline V gene lookup returns CDR1 SGHNT and CDR2 YENEEA. The CDR3 protein is CASKIIPRGEAFF. The DNA of the CDR3 is TGTGCCAGCAAGATAATTCCCAGGGGGGAAGCTTTCTTT. Full variable domain (missing parts from reference TRBV11-3 and TRBJ1-1): EAGVVQSPRYKIIEKKQPVAFWCNPISGHNTLYWYLQNLGQGPELLIRYENEEAVDDSQLPKDRFSAERLKGVDSTLKIQPAELGDSAVYLCASKIIPRGEAFFGQGTRLTVV.

A note on this clonotype: Relative to the germline gene, one junction end is altered; a read error may explain this. The chain has TRBV11-2 and TRBJ1-1, with 7 bases matching TRBD1. CDR1 is SGHAT, CDR2 FQNNGV, per germline. The CDR3 runs to 15 residues. CDR3 loop: CASSLVVSDRSEVFF. CDR3 in DNA: TGTGCCAGCAGCTTAGTCGTTTCGGACAGGTCTGAAGTTTTCTTT.

The J gene is TRBJ2-1, the V gene TRBV20-1, with unresolved D. The CDR3 is 13 residues long. V lost 7 bases to trimming and J lost 0 bases, with 10 bases between them. Germline CDR1 reads DFQATT; CDR2 reads SNEGSKA (reference sequence). The CDR3 sequence: CSGWADSYNEQFF. The CDR3 DNA reads TGCAGTGGTTGGGCGGACTCCTACAATGAGCAGTTCTTC.

The rearrangement links TRBV20-1 to TRBJ1-1; 10 nucleotides match TRBD1. V trimming: 6 bases; J trimming: 5 bases; junction bases outside the gene matches: 9. From germline, CDR1 is DFQATT and CDR2 SNEGSKA (reference sequence). CDR3 size: 14 residues. CDR3 nucleotide sequence: TGCAGTGCGAGCAGACAGGGGGCCGGGACTGAAGCTTTCTTT. Translating gives CSASRQGAGTEAFF.

The V gene is TRBV6-1, the J gene TRBJ2-2; D not certain. The CDR3 sequence is 13 residues long. V was pared by 5 bases and J by 8 bases, with 12 bases between. Per the germline V gene, CDR1 is MNHNS and CDR2 is SASEGT. The CDR3 DNA reads as TGTGCCAGCAGTCAGGACCTGGAGGGGGAGCTGTTTTTT. It encodes CASSQDLEGELFF.

The V and J genes are TRBV6-1 and TRBJ1-5; D is ambiguous. The CDR3 length is 15 residues. Germline V lookup: CDR1 MNHNS, CDR2 SASEGT. V shed 3 bases and J shed 0 bases, with 9 bases lying between them. The CDR3 protein is CASSELWNSNQPQHF. CDR3 nucleotide sequence: TGTGCCAGCAGTGAGTTGTGGAATAGCAATCAGCCCCAGCATTTT.

The sample holds many counts of this clonotype. The V call is TRBV27, the J call TRBJ2-7; 10 bases are a match to TRBD1. V gave up 5 bases and J gave up 3 bases; unmatched junction bases: 7. The CDR3 spans 15 residues. Germline assignment: CDR1 MNHEY and CDR2 SMNVEV (reference sequence). Here the CDR3 reads CASSTEGQGFYEQYF. As DNA, the CDR3 is TGTGCCAGCAGTACCGAGGGACAGGGGTTCTACGAGCAGTACTTC.

As to this clonotype: Since a much larger clone is just one base distant, this may be a read error. This chain uses TRBV27 with TRBJ2-7, with a tentative D call TRBD1 (5 bases). Trimming took 8 bases from V and 3 from J, leaving 17 bases between them. Germline V gene data show CDR1 as MNHEY and CDR2 as SMNVEV (reference sequence). The CDR3 spans 14 residues. The CDR3 protein is CASGWSPRVYEQYF. In DNA form, the CDR3 reads TGTGCCAGCGGTTGGAGCCCCAGGGTCTACGAGCAGTACTTC.

The rearrangement links TRBV14 to TRBJ2-5; 14 nucleotides line up with TRBD2. V gave up 4 bases and J gave up 4 bases; unmatched junction bases: 2. Germline V gives CDR1 SGHDN, CDR2 FVKESK. This CDR3 spans 15 amino acids. The CDR3 DNA sequence: TGTGCCAGCAGCCGGGGACTAGCGGGAGCAGAGACCCAGTACTTC. This encodes CASSRGLAGAETQYF.

The rearrangement joins TRBV5-1 to TRBJ2-5, with D perhaps given as TRBD1 or TRBD2 (6 bases each). The CDR3 spans 15 residues. V lost 7 bases and J lost 3, with 19 bases in between. The germline CDR1 and CDR2 sequences are SGHRS and YFSETQ. The CDR3: CASVEGGTWEETQYF. CDR3 DNA: TGCGCCAGCGTTGAGGGCGGGACATGGGAAGAGACCCAGTACTTC.

In regard to this clonotype: With a much larger clone just one base away, this may be a read error. The chain has TRBV7-9 and TRBJ2-1; TRBD2 aligns across 8 bases. The CDR3 length is 16 residues. CDR1 SEHNR and CDR2 FQNEAQ come from the germline V gene (reference sequence). The chain's CDR3 is CVSSVGAGVSYNEQFF. CDR3 DNA: TGTGTCAGCAGCGTAGGAGCGGGGGTCTCCTACAATGAGCAGTTCTTC.

This clonotype was seen repeatedly, ten times or more. The CDR3 is CASSYVRTGTKNIQYF. The CDR3 DNA sequence: TGTGCCAGCAGTTACGTCCGGACGGGAACCAAAAACATTCAGTACTTC. The chain has TRBV6-2 or TRBV6-3 and TRBJ2-4; a possible D gene is TRBD2 (5 bases). Germline CDR1 and CDR2: MNHEY and SVGEGT. The CDR3 consists of 16 residues. Trimming took off 2 bases at V and 2 bases at J, with 13 bases between the two ends.

Only a few counts were recorded for this clonotype. This chain joins TRBV27 and TRBJ1-2; tentative D call: TRBD1 (5 bases). CDR1 MNHEY and CDR2 SMNVEV come from the germline V gene (reference sequence). V lost 0 bases to trimming and J lost 2 bases, with 7 bases between them. This CDR3 region has 14 residues. As DNA, the CDR3 is TGTGCCAGCAGTTTATCTCGGGGGAACTATGGCTACACCTTC. This gives the protein CASSLSRGNYGYTF.

This clonotype came up a few times. The chain links TRBV6-1 to TRBJ1-1; D gene ambiguous. Germline assignment: CDR1 MNHNS and CDR2 SASEGT. The CDR3 has 13 amino acids. Between the trimmed V and J ends, which lost 6 bases and 4 bases, there was a span of 12 bases. The CDR3 DNA reads as TGTGCCAGCAGAGTAGGAGAGGGCACTGAAGCTTTCTTT. It yields the protein CASRVGEGTEAFF.

This clonotype was seen a few times. The gene calls are TRBV18 and TRBJ1-2; D is unresolved. CDR1 and CDR2 (germline): KGHSH, LQKENI. V lost 2 bases, J lost 0 bases, and 10 bases lay in between. The CDR3 is 15 amino acids. The CDR3 nucleotides are TGTGCCAGCTCACCAAACGATTACACTAACTATGGCTACACCTTC. It yields the protein CASSPNDYTNYGYTF.

This clonotype has at least ten counts. V and J are TRBV28 and TRBJ2-1; 7 bases fit TRBD1. The length of the CDR3 is 14 residues. Germline lookup yields CDR1 MDHEN and CDR2 SYDVKM. The V gene end was trimmed by 4 bases and the J gene end by 5 bases; junction bases not matched to a gene: 5. CDR3 sequence reads: CASSSGTENNEQFF. The CDR3 nucleotides are TGTGCCAGCAGTTCGGGGACAGAGAACAATGAGCAGTTCTTC.

The sample holds many counts of this clonotype. The gene calls are TRBV28 and TRBJ2-7, with D possibly being TRBD1 or TRBD2 (5 bases each). The CDR3 sequence is 15 residues long. The V end was cut by 4 bases, the J end by 3 bases, with 16 bases between. Germline V CDR1 and CDR2: MDHEN, SYDVKM. CDR3 in DNA: TGTGCCAGCAGTTCCCCGGGACGAGGGATCTACGAGCAGTACTTC. This translates into CASSSPGRGIYEQYF.

The table lists this clonotype with many counts. V and J are TRBV3-1 and TRBJ2-7; no clear D. Germline V lookup: CDR1 LGHDT, CDR2 YNNKEL (reference sequence). V shed 0 bases and J shed 5 bases, with 8 bases lying between them. CDR3 length: 13 amino acids. CDR3 coding DNA: TGTGCCAGCAGCCAAGATGGGCTAGACGAGCAGTACTTC. The encoded protein is CASSQDGLDEQYF.

In this sample, this clonotype turned up many times. The chain joins TRBV28 to TRBJ1-1; tentatively, D is TRBD1 (5 bases). The CDR3 has 15 residues. CDR1 is MDHEN and CDR2 is SYDVKM in the germline V gene. The V and J ends lost 8 bases and 0 bases respectively, with 16 bases between them. For the CDR3, the DNA is TGTGCCAGCGAGAGGGGAATGCTCATGAACACTGAAGCTTTCTTT. This sequence encodes CASERGMLMNTEAFF. The full variable domain, rest sourced from reference TRBV28 and TRBJ1-1, is DVKVTQSSRYLVKRTGEKVFLECVQDMDHENMFWYRQDPGLGLRLIYFSYDVKMKEKGDIPEGYSVSREKKERFSLILESASTNQTSMYLCASERGMLMNTEAFFGQGTRLTVV.

Points on this clonotype: This may stem from a read error, because a much larger clone lies one nucleotide away. The chain uses TRBV28 and TRBJ2-2, with D maybe TRBD1 (6 bases). The J call may be incorrect, as the DNA end agrees better with TRBJ1-1. The CDR3 has 14 residues. From germline, CDR1 is MDHEN and CDR2 SYDVKM. In DNA, the CDR3 is TGTGCCAGCAGAAGTGGACAGAGGAACACTGGAGCTTTCTTT. This sequence encodes CASRSGQRNTGAFF.

This clonotype was recorded many times. The chain uses TRBV6-1 and TRBJ1-1; D not certain. Germline assignment: CDR1 MNHNS and CDR2 SASEGT. The CDR3 length is 13 residues. Deletions cut 7 bases from V and 0 bases from J, with 9 bases between. Here the CDR3 DNA reads TGTGCCAGCAATGTGGACCTGAACACTGAAGCTTTCTTT. This codes for CASNVDLNTEAFF.

This clonotype came up many times. This chain joins TRBV6-2 or TRBV6-3 and TRBJ1-1; 7 positions agree with TRBD1. This CDR3 has 13 residues. The V gene's germline CDR1 is MNHEY and CDR2 SVGEGT. With V trimmed by 7 bases and J by 7 bases, 9 bases remained unmatched. Here the CDR3 DNA reads TGTGCCAGCAATAACAACCGGGACAGTGAAGCTTTCTTT. Protein product: CASNNNRDSEAFF.

This clonotype has at least ten counts. The chain joins TRBV20-1 to TRBJ2-1; a weak D match, TRBD2 (5 bases). This CDR3 is 17 amino acids long. Germline V gene lookup returns CDR1 DFQATT and CDR2 SNEGSKA (reference sequence). Trimming stripped 1 base from V and 0 bases from J, with 16 bases between. In nucleotides, the CDR3 is TGCAGTGCTAGAGTTCCGTCGGTCGGAGGCTCCTACAATGAGCAGTTCTTC. Protein product: CSARVPSVGGSYNEQFF.